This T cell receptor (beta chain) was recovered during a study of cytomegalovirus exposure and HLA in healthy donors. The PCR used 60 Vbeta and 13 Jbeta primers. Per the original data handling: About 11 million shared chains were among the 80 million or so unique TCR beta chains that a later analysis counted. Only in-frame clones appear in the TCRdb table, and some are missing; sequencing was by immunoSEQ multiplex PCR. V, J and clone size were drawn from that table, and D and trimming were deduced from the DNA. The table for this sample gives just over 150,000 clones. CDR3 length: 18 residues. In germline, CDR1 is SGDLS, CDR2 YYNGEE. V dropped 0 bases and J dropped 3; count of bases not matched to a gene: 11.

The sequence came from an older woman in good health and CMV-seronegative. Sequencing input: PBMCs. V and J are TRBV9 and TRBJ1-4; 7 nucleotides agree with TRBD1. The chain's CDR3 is CASSVAVTPRGANEKLFF. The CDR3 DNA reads TGTGCCAGCAGCGTAGCCGTAACCCCCAGGGGGGCTAATGAAAAACTGTTTTTT.